The 20 T cell receptor beta chains given below trace back to one sample, sequenced in a study of T-cell memory formation after mild COVID-19. TCRdb itself ran the 5' RACE reads through MiXCR, one entry per CDR3 protein. The sample comprises over 350,000 distinct CDR3 sequences, 16% of which are singletons, and 20% to 25% rests with the top ten. Sequencing was performed on PBMCs or a T cell subset sorted from them (not recorded which). The receptors shown here come from a man aged 18 to 30 who had mild COVID-19 (a few samples of this study predate the infection). Cell type and time point are not known.

The rearrangement links TRBV9 to TRBJ2-3; TRBD2 agrees at 10 bases. Germline lookup yields CDR1 SGDLS and CDR2 YYNGEE. The CDR3 extends over 16 amino acids. Unmatched junction bases numbered 5, after V lost 3 bases and J lost 1 base. CDR3 DNA sequence: TGTGCCAGCAGCGGATGGCTAGCGGGGGGCACAGATACGCAGTATTTT. Protein product: CASSGWLAGGTDTQYF.

In this sample, this clonotype turned up many times. This chain links TRBV12-3 or TRBV12-4 with TRBJ2-2; D ambiguous. The CDR3 loop spans 15 amino acids. The germline V and J ends were trimmed by 7 bases and 1 base, with 13 bases remaining between them. CDR3 coding DNA: TGTGCCAGCACCTCCCGGGCCCTGAACACCGGGGAGCTGTTTTTT. Translating gives CASTSRALNTGELFF.

V usage is TRBV5-1 and J usage is TRBJ2-7; 10 nucleotides match TRBD1. CDR1 is SGHRS, CDR2 YFSETQ, per germline. This CDR3 is 14 amino acids long. Trimming removed 3 bases from V and 2 bases from J; junction bases left unmatched: 2. Here the CDR3 reads CASSSTGGPYEQYF. As DNA, the CDR3 is TGCGCCAGCAGCTCGACAGGGGGCCCCTACGAGCAGTACTTC.

A few counts support this clonotype. V gene TRBV20-1 combines with J gene TRBJ2-7, with 10 bases matching TRBD1. CDR3 length: 14 amino acids. Losses at the gene ends were 4 bases for V and 3 bases for J; bases not matched to a gene: 6. CDR1 and CDR2 (germline): DFQATT, SNEGSKA (reference sequence). The CDR3 sequence: CSATGTGDYYEQYF. CDR3 nucleotides: TGCAGTGCTACCGGGACAGGGGACTACTACGAGCAGTACTTC.

This clonotype was observed a few times. This rearrangement joins TRBV5-1 to TRBJ1-6, with a weak D call TRBD1 (6 bases). Germline V gene sequence: CDR1 SGHRS, CDR2 YFSETQ. The CDR3 is 15 residues long. The V end lost 5 bases, the J end lost 7 bases, and 16 bases lay between the germline ends. The CDR3 DNA sequence: TGCGCCAGCAGTTTCGACAGGCTACTAAATTCACCCCTCCACTTT. Amino acid sequence: CASSFDRLLNSPLHF.

The chain combines TRBV6-5 with TRBJ2-5; D perhaps matches TRBD2 (7 bases). Germline lookup yields CDR1 MNHEY and CDR2 SVGAGI. V dropped 10 bases and J dropped 6 bases, with 12 bases sitting between them. The CDR3 contains 11 residues. The chain's CDR3 is CATGGLKTQYF. The CDR3 DNA follows: TGTGCCACGGGGGGCCTGAAGACCCAGTACTTC.

This clonotype was picked up many times. The chain links TRBV12-3 or TRBV12-4 to TRBJ1-1; TRBD1 matches 9 bases. V trimming: 6 bases; J trimming: 1 base; junction bases outside the gene matches: 3. The CDR3 runs to 14 residues. The CDR3 here is CASSLQGANTEAFF. The CDR3 region has the DNA TGTGCCAGCAGCTTACAGGGGGCGAACACTGAAGCTTTCTTT.

The chain joins TRBV3-1 to TRBJ2-1; TRBD2 agrees at 11 bases. The junction had 7 bases not matched to a gene; V was cut back by 6 bases and J by 0 bases. CDR1 is LGHDT and CDR2 is YNNKEL in the germline V gene (reference sequence). The CDR3 contains 17 residues. The CDR3 loop is CASSLLAGATSYNEQFF. The CDR3 nucleotides read TGTGCCAGCAGTCTACTAGCGGGGGCCACCTCCTACAATGAGCAGTTCTTC.

This clonotype has at least ten counts. The genes are TRBV20-1 and TRBJ1-4; 11 bases are shared with TRBD1. The CDR3 extends over 13 amino acids. With 6 bases clipped from V and 7 bases from J, the junction kept 4 bases outside the gene matches. CDR1 is DFQATT and CDR2 is SNEGSKA in the germline V gene (reference sequence). The CDR3 nucleotides are TGCAGTGCCCCCGGGACAGGGGGTGAAAAACTGTTTTTT. Protein sequence: CSAPGTGGEKLFF.

This clonotype has ten or more counts. This sequence joins TRBV18 and TRBJ1-1, with a possible D match to TRBD1 (5 bases). V was shortened by 4 bases and J by 11 bases, with 17 bases between the two germline ends. Germline V gene lookup returns CDR1 KGHSH and CDR2 LQKENI. This CDR3 comprises 13 residues. CDR3 loop: CASSLSDTRGAFF. In DNA form, the CDR3 reads TGTGCCAGCTCACTTAGTGACACCCGGGGGGCTTTCTTT.

This clonotype was detected only once. The rearrangement joins TRBV6-6 to TRBJ2-1; 7 nucleotides match TRBD2. Per the germline V gene, CDR1 is MNHNY and CDR2 is SVGAGI (reference sequence). CDR3 length: 14 residues. The V gene end was trimmed by 0 bases and the J gene end by 7 bases; junction bases not matched to a gene: 3. CDR3 sequence: CASSYSYGGNEQFF. Here the CDR3 DNA reads TGTGCCAGCAGTTACTCGTACGGGGGGAATGAGCAGTTCTTC.

The chain combines TRBV5-1 with TRBJ2-3; perhaps D is TRBD1 or TRBD2 (5 bases each). The CDR3 length is 17 residues. Germline assignment: CDR1 SGHRS and CDR2 YFSETQ. Trimming stripped 0 bases from V and 5 bases from J, with 19 bases between. CDR3 loop: CASSLGGRLARGDTQYF. The CDR3 bases are TGCGCCAGCAGCTTGGGGGGCCGGCTAGCAAGGGGAGATACGCAGTATTTT.

This clonotype has a handful of counts. The chain uses TRBV20-1 and TRBJ1-1; TRBD1 is a possible D gene (6 bases). The V gene's germline CDR1 is DFQATT and CDR2 SNEGSKA (reference sequence). The CDR3 is 14 amino acids. V shed 5 bases and J shed 0 bases, with 13 bases lying between them. The CDR3 region is CSAPPTGLNTEAFF. The CDR3 nucleotides are TGCAGTGCTCCCCCGACAGGCCTGAACACTGAAGCTTTCTTT.

V gene TRBV4-1 combines with J gene TRBJ2-1; D is tentatively TRBD1 or TRBD2 (6 bases each). The CDR3 has 15 residues. The V end lost 3 bases, the J end lost 9 bases, and 18 bases lay between the germline ends. CDR1 is MGHRA, CDR2 YSYEKL, per germline. The CDR3 DNA reads TGCGCCAGCAGCCACCCGGGGGCTGGGGGAGGTGAGCAGTTCTTC. As protein: CASSHPGAGGGEQFF.

This clonotype was counted only a few times. This sequence joins TRBV29-1 and TRBJ2-7; 9 nucleotides agree with TRBD1. Germline CDR1 and CDR2: SQVTM and ANQGSEA. The CDR3 has 13 residues. Trimming removed 5 bases from V and 5 bases from J; junction bases left unmatched: 7. The CDR3 spells CSVFRDRVDEQYF. CDR3 nucleotides: TGCAGCGTTTTCCGGGACAGGGTCGACGAGCAGTACTTC.

The V call is TRBV10-3, the J call TRBJ2-5; 11 nucleotides align to TRBD1. The CDR3 extends over 14 amino acids. Trimming removed 7 bases from V and 4 bases from J; junction bases left unmatched: 5. Germline CDR1 and CDR2: ENHRY and SYGVKD. This chain's CDR3 is CAIKPGQGGETQYF. As DNA, the CDR3 is TGTGCCATCAAACCGGGACAGGGGGGAGAGACCCAGTACTTC.

The genes are TRBV20-1 and TRBJ2-7; a weak D match, TRBD2 (5 bases). This CDR3 region has 13 residues. Trimming shortened V by 8 bases and J by 0 bases, and 14 bases separated the two germline ends. Per germline, CDR1 DFQATT and CDR2 SNEGSKA (reference sequence). The CDR3 spells CSLPGESSYEQYV. The CDR3 DNA is TGCAGTCTACCCGGGGAAAGCTCCTACGAGCAGTACGTC.

V gene TRBV9 combines with J gene TRBJ2-2; no clear D gene. The V gene lost 4 bases and the J gene lost 7 bases, with 8 bases spanning the gap. This CDR3 spans 12 amino acids. In germline, CDR1 is SGDLS, CDR2 YYNGEE. The CDR3 DNA follows: TGTGCCAGCAGCTCGTACGTCGGGGAGCTGTTTTTT. Its protein is CASSSYVGELFF.

This chain uses TRBV29-1 with TRBJ2-7; D not resolved. Deletions cut 0 bases from V and 3 bases from J, with 6 bases between. The CDR3 length is 12 residues. Per the germline V gene, CDR1 is SQVTM and CDR2 is ANQGSEA. CDR3 loop: CSVEEGGYEQYF. For the CDR3, the DNA is TGCAGCGTTGAAGAAGGCGGCTACGAGCAGTACTTC.

This clonotype has only a few counts. The chain links TRBV20-1 to TRBJ2-5; TRBD2 might be the D (5 bases). The CDR3 is made up of 14 amino acids. Looked up from germline, CDR1 is DFQATT and CDR2 is SNEGSKA (reference sequence). V lost 0 bases to trimming and J lost 4 bases, with 12 bases between them. The CDR3 coding sequence is TGCAGTGCTAGAGATCGACTACGATTAGAGACCCAGTACTTC. It yields the protein CSARDRLRLETQYF.